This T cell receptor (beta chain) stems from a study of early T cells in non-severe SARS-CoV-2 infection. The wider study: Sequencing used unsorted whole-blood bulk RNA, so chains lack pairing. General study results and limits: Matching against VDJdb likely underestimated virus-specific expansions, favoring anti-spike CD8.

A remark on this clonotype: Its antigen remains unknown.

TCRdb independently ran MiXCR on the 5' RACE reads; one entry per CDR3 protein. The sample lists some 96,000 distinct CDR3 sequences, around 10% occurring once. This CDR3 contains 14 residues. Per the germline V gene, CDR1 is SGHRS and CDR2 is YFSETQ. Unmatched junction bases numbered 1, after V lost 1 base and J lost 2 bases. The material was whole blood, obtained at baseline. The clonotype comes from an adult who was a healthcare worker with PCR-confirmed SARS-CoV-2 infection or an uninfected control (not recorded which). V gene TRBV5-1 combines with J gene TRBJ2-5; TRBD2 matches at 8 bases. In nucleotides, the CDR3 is TGCGCCAGCAGCTTGATAGCGGGACAAGAGACCCAGTACTTC. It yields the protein CASSLIAGQETQYF.